The T cell receptor beta chain under discussion was sequenced for a study of patients and donors after allogeneic stem cell transplantation. TCRdb ran MiXCR on the RT-PCR reads and lists one entry per CDR3 protein. The sample lists approximately 150,000 distinct CDR3 sequences, 20% to 25% occurring once. CDR3 size: 14 residues. Germline CDR1 reads SGHTA; CDR2 reads FQGNSA. V was clipped by 2 bases and J by 7 bases; unmatched bases: 5. The chain has TRBV7-2 and TRBJ1-3, with TRBD1 matching over 7 bases. Sequences were obtained from blood, either unsorted or a sorted T cell fraction (not recorded which). The origin of this receptor is a human donor who was either an allogeneic HSCT recipient or a stem cell or donor lymphocyte infusion donor (not recorded which). It is not recorded whose cells these are; they may come from a transplant donor. The CDR3 sequence: CASSLRGQRNTIYF. The CDR3 DNA reads as TGTGCCAGCAGCTTACGGGGACAGCGGAACACCATATATTTT.